The 18 T cell receptor beta chains listed next were all sequenced from one sample in a study of identical twins. A single record per CDR3 protein comes from TCRdb applying MiXCR to the 5' RACE reads. The profile covers a few hundred thousand distinct CDR3 sequences, with less than 20% appearing a single time and around 12% taken by the ten largest. Material: naive T cells sorted from blood. These receptor sequences come from a man aged 50 to 59 in good health.

This clonotype has at least ten counts. The V gene is TRBV19, the J gene TRBJ1-1; 7 positions match TRBD1. Per the germline V gene, CDR1 is LNHDA and CDR2 is SQIVND (reference sequence). V lost 8 bases to trimming and J lost 0 bases; unmatched junction nucleotides: 9. CDR3 length equals 15 residues. CDR3 sequence: CASLRSGTVNTEAFF. The CDR3 DNA reads TGTGCCAGTCTTCGATCCGGGACAGTGAACACTGAAGCTTTCTTT.

This clonotype has ten or more counts. The J gene is TRBJ2-7, the V gene TRBV4-2, with D possibly TRBD1 on 6 matching bases. The CDR3 runs to 13 residues. Trimming left V 6 bases short and J 1 base short, with 10 bases between. Looked up from germline, CDR1 is LGHNA and CDR2 is YNFKEQ. Written as DNA, the CDR3 is TGTGCCAGCAGAACTACAGGGTCCTACGAGCAGTACTTC. Its translation: CASRTTGSYEQYF.

This clonotype was recorded many times. This sequence joins TRBV28 and TRBJ1-5, with 7 bases that match TRBD1. This CDR3 has 14 residues. Germline V lookup: CDR1 MDHEN, CDR2 SYDVKM. The V gene end was trimmed by 7 bases and the J gene end by 3 bases; junction bases not matched to a gene: 6. The CDR3 coding sequence is TGTGCCAGCAACGCCGGACAGGCCAATCAGCCCCAGCATTTT. Translated: CASNAGQANQPQHF. Looking up the rest from reference TRBV28 and TRBJ1-5 gives the full variable domain: DVKVTQSSRYLVKRTGEKVFLECVQDMDHENMFWYRQDPGLGLRLIYFSYDVKMKEKGDIPEGYSVSREKKERFSLILESASTNQTSMYLCASNAGQANQPQHFGDGTRLSIL.

The gene calls are TRBV29-1 and TRBJ2-1; 9 bases map to TRBD2. After removal of 6 bases from V and 5 bases from J, the junction contained 5 bases not matched to a gene. Germline V gives CDR1 SQVTM, CDR2 ANQGSEA. This CDR3 contains 13 residues. The CDR3 spells CSVDPSGDNEQFF. DNA of the CDR3: TGCAGCGTCGATCCTAGCGGGGACAATGAGCAGTTCTTC.

The rearrangement uses TRBV28 and TRBJ2-3, with 10 nucleotides matching TRBD2. With V trimmed by 6 bases and J by 1 base, 16 bases remained unmatched. This CDR3 region has 19 residues. The germline V gene encodes CDR1 MDHEN and CDR2 SYDVKM. For the CDR3, the DNA is TGTGCCAGCAGACCCATTGGGGCTAGCGGGAGTACTCGCACAGATACGCAGTATTTT. Translation: CASRPIGASGSTRTDTQYF.

The chain recombines TRBV28 with TRBJ2-1, with 11 positions matching TRBD2. V dropped 7 bases and J dropped 5; count of bases not matched to a gene: 7. Germline CDR1 reads MDHEN; CDR2 reads SYDVKM. CDR3 size: 15 residues. In nucleotides, the CDR3 is TGTGCCAGCACCCTAGCGGGAGGTGCCCACAATGAGCAGTTCTTC. It yields the protein CASTLAGGAHNEQFF.

J is TRBJ1-1 and V is TRBV7-2; the D is unclear. Germline-derived CDR1 and CDR2 are SGHTA and FQGNSA. This CDR3 contains 15 residues. Deletions cut 7 bases from V and 4 bases from J, with 19 bases between. The CDR3: CASTTEPGRTTEAFF. The CDR3 DNA reads as TGTGCCAGCACCACTGAACCCGGACGGACCACTGAAGCTTTCTTT.

This clonotype has a count of ten or more. The J gene is TRBJ2-5, the V gene TRBV5-1, with D perhaps matching TRBD1 (5 bases). The CDR3 is 15 residues long. The germline V and J ends were trimmed by 4 bases and 1 base, with 14 bases remaining between them. Germline assignment: CDR1 SGHRS and CDR2 YFSETQ. CDR3 sequence: CASSPWGLFQETQYF. In DNA form, the CDR3 reads TGCGCCAGCAGCCCCTGGGGCCTTTTCCAAGAGACCCAGTACTTC.

This clonotype showed up just a few times. V is TRBV20-1 and J is TRBJ2-1; D may be TRBD2 (6 bases). This CDR3 region has 16 residues. Trimming stripped 1 base from V and 7 bases from J, with 20 bases between. Per germline, CDR1 DFQATT and CDR2 SNEGSKA (reference sequence). The CDR3 loop is CSARAPMTSLPNEQFF. As DNA, the CDR3 is TGCAGTGCTAGAGCCCCCATGACTAGTTTGCCTAATGAGCAGTTCTTC.

The rearrangement uses TRBV20-1 and TRBJ1-5, with no clear D. CDR3 length: 12 amino acids. In germline, CDR1 is DFQATT, CDR2 SNEGSKA (reference sequence). The germline V and J ends were trimmed by 1 base and 2 bases, with 3 bases remaining between them. CDR3: CSARVRNQPQHF. The CDR3 DNA reads TGCAGTGCTAGAGTCCGCAATCAGCCCCAGCATTTT.

This clonotype has a handful of counts. The chain recombines TRBV6-1 with TRBJ1-5; maybe TRBD1 (6 bases). V lost 5 bases and J lost 5, with 19 bases in between. The CDR3 consists of 16 residues. Germline values: CDR1 MNHNS, CDR2 SASEGT. CDR3 sequence (DNA): TGTGCCAGCAGTCCATCCGGGACATCCGTGTATCAGCCCCAGCATTTT. Residues: CASSPSGTSVYQPQHF.

The chain has TRBV12-3 or TRBV12-4 and TRBJ2-7; 7 bases are a match to TRBD1. The CDR3 loop spans 15 amino acids. The trim removed 6 bases at V and 0 bases at J, leaving 8 bases unmatched. CDR3: CASSFRGQASYEQYF. In nucleotides, the CDR3 is TGTGCCAGCAGCTTTCGAGGACAGGCCTCCTACGAGCAGTACTTC.

This clonotype was observed at least ten times. This chain joins TRBV5-1 and TRBJ2-5; TRBD1 matches 10 bases. The trim removed 4 bases at V and 2 bases at J, leaving 5 bases unmatched. This CDR3 has 15 amino acids. The germline V gene encodes CDR1 SGHRS and CDR2 YFSETQ. CDR3 DNA: TGCGCCAGCAGCAGGGACAGGGGACGGCAAGAGACCCAGTACTTC. This encodes CASSRDRGRQETQYF.

The chain joins TRBV6-2 or TRBV6-3 to TRBJ1-5; D remains ambiguous. Germline CDR1 reads MNHEY; CDR2 reads SVGEGT. Trimming pared 7 bases from V and 7 bases from J, leaving 8 bases between. CDR3 length: 11 amino acids. As DNA, the CDR3 is TGTGCCAGCACTTCTCGACAGCCCCAGCATTTT. Residues: CASTSRQPQHF.

The sample holds a few counts of this clonotype. The chain has TRBV5-1 and TRBJ2-7; TRBD2 is a possible D gene (5 bases). Germline CDR1 reads SGHRS; CDR2 reads YFSETQ. Trimming removed 0 bases at V and 0 bases at J, with 10 bases between. This CDR3 is 15 amino acids long. The CDR3 DNA sequence: TGCGCCAGCAGCTTGGCCGGGGTTTCCTCCTACGAGCAGTACTTC. It translates to CASSLAGVSSYEQYF. Combining the CDR3 with reference TRBV5-1 and TRBJ2-7 gives the whole variable domain KAGVTQTPRYLIKTRGQQVTLSCSPISGHRSVSWYQQTPGQGLQFLFEYFSETQRNKGNFPGRFSGRQFSNSRSEMNVSTLELGDSALYLCASSLAGVSSYEQYFGPGTRLTVT.

There are many counts of this clonotype. This chain links TRBV7-2 with TRBJ1-5; D is undetermined. V lost 6 bases and J lost 5, with 17 bases in between. The CDR3 runs 15 residues. Looked up from germline, CDR1 is SGHTA and CDR2 is FQGNSA. In nucleotides, the CDR3 is TGTGCCAGCAGTACCCGGTGGGGAGGAGATCAGCCCCAGCATTTT. Translating it yields CASSTRWGGDQPQHF.

This clonotype was seen at least ten times. J is TRBJ2-2 and V is TRBV20-1, with D maybe TRBD2 (6 bases). The CDR3 runs to 18 residues. With 2 bases removed from V and 2 bases from J, the gap between germline ends came to 21 bases. CDR1 and CDR2 from the germline V gene are DFQATT and SNEGSKA (reference sequence). CDR3 sequence (DNA): TGCAGTGCTAGAATCGGGGGACGGGACTCCTTCAACACCGGGGAGCTGTTTTTT. Translated, it gives CSARIGGRDSFNTGELFF.

This clonotype was observed at least ten times. The chain uses TRBV25-1 and TRBJ1-6; perhaps TRBD1 as D (6 bases). The V gene lost 5 bases and the J gene lost 7 bases, with 9 bases spanning the gap. The CDR3 length is 13 residues. Per the germline V gene, CDR1 is MGHDK and CDR2 is SYGVNS. The CDR3 region is CASSPTGNSPLHF. The CDR3, as DNA: TGTGCCAGCAGTCCCACAGGGAATTCACCCCTCCACTTT.